This T cell receptor beta chain is drawn from a study of blood T cells in healthy people across ages. This clonotype was detected many times. Its antigen is unknown. With a J-beta primer mix and a sample-barcoded 5' primer, a second PCR ran about 7 to 12 cycles. TCRdb independently ran MiXCR on the 5' RACE reads; one entry per CDR3 protein. The sample has more than 1 million distinct CDR3 sequences; roughly 45% are singletons. Regarding the study as a whole: The unsorted PBMCs prevented any conclusive comparison of naive versus antigen-experienced cells.

Losses at the gene ends were 4 bases for V and 3 bases for J; bases not matched to a gene: 5. The CDR3 contains 14 residues. Looked up from germline, CDR1 is SGDLS and CDR2 is YYNGEE. This clonotype was obtained from a woman aged 55-75 years in good health. This chain joins TRBV9 and TRBJ2-5; 8 positions agree with TRBD1. The sample comprised blood. CDR3 nucleotides: TGTGCCAGCAGCCCCCCGGACAGGGAAGAGACCCAGTACTTC. This translates into CASSPPDREETQYF.